This T cell receptor beta chain was sequenced for a study of Graves' ophthalmopathy and Graves' hyperthyroidism. The study's findings and limits: A 13-signature model separated ophthalmopathy from stable hyperthyroidism, just under 90% sensitivity, around 81% specificity. Most thyroid-expanded clonotypes exceeding 0.001 frequency were also found in blood.

CDR1 and CDR2 from the germline V gene are MDHEN and SYDVKM. Trimming left V 7 bases short and J 2 bases short, with 18 bases between. The CDR3 covers 15 residues. Stable hyperthyroidism was defined by absence of ophthalmopathy within 18 months of follow-up. Other autoimmune diseases, uncontrolled infections, pregnancy or lactation excluded patients from enrollment. This clonotype was seen repeatedly, ten times or more. What it recognizes is unknown. RNA transcripts provided the template for amplifying TCR beta CDR3 regions. Investigators did first-round RT-PCR with HTBI primers, then second-round multiplex PCR. TCRdb reanalysed the multiplex PCR reads using MiXCR and keeps one entry per CDR3 protein. This table holds about 370,000 distinct CDR3 sequences, approximately 17% found once.

The rearrangement links TRBV28 to TRBJ2-7; weak D call: TRBD2 (6 bases). This clonotype originated in an adult woman with stable Graves' hyperthyroidism. Sequenced input: peripheral blood. Written as DNA, the CDR3 is TGTGCCAGCAACTTGGCGGGGCCCTTGACCTACGAGCAGTACTTC. Translating it yields CASNLAGPLTYEQYF. Looking up the rest from reference TRBV28 and TRBJ2-7 gives the full variable domain: DVKVTQSSRYLVKRTGEKVFLECVQDMDHENMFWYRQDPGLGLRLIYFSYDVKMKEKGDIPEGYSVSREKKERFSLILESASTNQTSMYLCASNLAGPLTYEQYFGPGTRLTVT.